A selection of T cell receptor beta chains follows, all from one sample in a study of control samples from healthy donors and cancer patients. The method was immunoSEQ multiplex PCR; TCRdb's version includes in-frame clones alone and lacks a portion of them. The table has 75,000 to 95,000 clones, more than 85% seen once. The sample comprised blood. The source of these receptors is a young woman in good health. CDR3s include the opening cysteine and the closing phenylalanine or tryptophan. Fields, in order: V gene, J gene, D gene, clone size, CDR3 length, CDR3 DNA, CDR3 protein. The D gene is left open where the match is weak. Clone size is shown for a subset of rows, as once, few, many or a class of expanded clone.

TRBV9	TRBJ2-2	-	-	20	TGTGCCAGCAGCGCCGGGTGGGGGACCGGAGTAGATCCGAACACCGGGGAGCTGTTTTTT	CASSAGWGTGVDPNTGELFF
TRBV18	TRBJ1-2	-	-	16	TGTGCCAGCTCACACCAGGGCAGCCAGACCAACTATGGCTACACCTTC	CASSHQGSQTNYGYTF
TRBV5-5	TRBJ1-4	TRBD1	-	17	TGTGCCAGCAGCTTGTATCCGGACAGGGGGCAATTTGAAAAACTGTTTTTT	CASSLYPDRGQFEKLFF
TRBV19	TRBJ2-5	TRBD2	-	17	TGTGCCAGTAGTATGGGGACTAGCGGGATGAGACAAGAGACCCAGTACTTC	CASSMGTSGMRQETQYF
TRBV5-6	TRBJ2-2	-	once	15	TGTGCCAGCAGCTTGCTAGGGGTGAACACCGGGGAGCTGTTTTTT	CASSLLGVNTGELFF
TRBV28	TRBJ1-2	-	-	12	TGTGCCAGCAGTTTACAGGGGCCTGGCTACACCTTC	CASSLQGPGYTF
TRBV25-1	TRBJ2-5	-	-	14	TGTGCCAGCAGTGCCCCTAGATCGGTGGAGACCCAGTACTTC	CASSAPRSVETQYF
TRBV7-2	TRBJ2-1	TRBD1	-	12	TGTGCCAGCAGCCGCAGGGGGAATGAGCAGTTCTTC	CASSRRGNEQFF
TRBV29-1	TRBJ2-2	-	-	11	TGCAGCGTTGATTCGGACGGGGAGCTGTTTTTT	CSVDSDGELFF
TRBV24-1	TRBJ1-4	TRBD1	-	16	TGTGCCACCAGTGACCGGCGGACAGGGGCAAATGAAAAACTGTTTTTT	CATSDRRTGANEKLFF
TRBV11-1	TRBJ1-5	-	-	14	TGTGCCAGCAGCTTAGGCCCAGTCAATCAGCCCCAGCATTTT	CASSLGPVNQPQHF
TRBV3-1/TRBV3-2	TRBJ2-1	TRBD1	once	14	TGTGCCAGCAGCCAAGAGGACAGGTCTAATGAGCAGTTCTTC	CASSQEDRSNEQFF
TRBV6-2/TRBV6-3	TRBJ1-1	-	-	18	TGTGCCAGCAGTTCGTCCAGGGGTCTGAAATTAATGAACACTGAAGCTTTCTTT	CASSSSRGLKLMNTEAFF
TRBV4-1	TRBJ2-1	-	-	15	TGCGCCAGCAGCCAAGATGGGAGAGCCACCACGGGGCAGTTCTTC	CASSQDGRATTGQFF
TRBV7-2	TRBJ2-3	-	-	15	TGTGCCAGCAGCCCGGGACCTGGAATTGAAGATACGCAGTATTTT	CASSPGPGIEDTQYF
TRBV5-1	TRBJ2-7	TRBD2	-	14	TGCGCCAGCAGCTGGACTAGCGGGGCCTACGAGCAGTACTTC	CASSWTSGAYEQYF
TRBV29-1	TRBJ1-1	TRBD1	-	13	TGCAGCGTTGTAAGGGGGCTAAACACTGAAGCTTTCTTT	CSVVRGLNTEAFF
TRBV11-3	TRBJ2-3	-	-	17	TGTGCCAGCAGCTTAGATCTTGGGGGACCCAGCACAGATACGCAGTATTTT	CASSLDLGGPSTDTQYF
TRBV2	TRBJ2-7	-	-	12	TGTGCCAGCAGCGGTCGGGGGTCCGAGCAGTACTTC	CASSGRGSEQYF
TRBV13	TRBJ2-6	TRBD1	-	15	TGTGCCAGCAGCGCCGACAGGGCTGGGGCCAACGTCCTGACTTTC	CASSADRAGANVLTF
TRBV5-4	TRBJ2-5	TRBD2	-	14	TGTGCCAGCTCGCCGGGGGGGTCCCAAGAGACCCAGTACTTC	CASSPGGSQETQYF
TRBV12-5	TRBJ2-7	TRBD1	-	21	TGTGCTAGTGGTTTGGAAACATCGGGACAGGGGCTTGCGGGAGCTCGATTCGAGCAGTACTTC	CASGLETSGQGLAGARFEQYF
TRBV2	TRBJ1-5	-	-	14	TGTGCCAGCAGTACAACGACAGCTAATCAGCCCCAGCATTTT	CASSTTTANQPQHF
TRBV5-1	TRBJ2-7	TRBD1	-	15	TGCGCCAGCAGCCCGCAGGGGGCGCGTGTATACGAGCAGTACTTC	CASSPQGARVYEQYF